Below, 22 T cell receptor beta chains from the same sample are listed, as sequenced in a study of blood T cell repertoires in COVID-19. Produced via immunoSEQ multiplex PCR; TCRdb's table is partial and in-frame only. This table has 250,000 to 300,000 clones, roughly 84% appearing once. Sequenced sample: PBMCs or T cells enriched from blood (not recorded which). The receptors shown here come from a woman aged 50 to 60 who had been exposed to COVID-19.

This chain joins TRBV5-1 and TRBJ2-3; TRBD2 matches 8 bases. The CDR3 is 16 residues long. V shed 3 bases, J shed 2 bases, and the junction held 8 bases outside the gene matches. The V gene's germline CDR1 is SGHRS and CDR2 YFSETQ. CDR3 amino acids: CASSSLGGGNTDTQYF. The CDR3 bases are TGCGCCAGCAGCTCGCTCGGCGGGGGGAACACAGATACGCAGTATTTT.

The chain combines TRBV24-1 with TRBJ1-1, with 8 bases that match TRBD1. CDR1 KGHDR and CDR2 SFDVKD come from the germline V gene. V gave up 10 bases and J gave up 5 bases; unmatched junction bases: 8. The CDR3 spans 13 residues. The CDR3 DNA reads TGTGCCACTACGACAGGGGCCGGTACTGAAGCTTTCTTT. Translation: CATTTGAGTEAFF.

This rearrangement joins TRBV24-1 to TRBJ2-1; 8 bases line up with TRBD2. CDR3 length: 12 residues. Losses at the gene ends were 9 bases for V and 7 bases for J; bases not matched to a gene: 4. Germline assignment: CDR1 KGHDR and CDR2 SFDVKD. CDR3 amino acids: CATGTSGNEQFF. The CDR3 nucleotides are TGTGCCACCGGGACTAGTGGGAATGAGCAGTTCTTC.

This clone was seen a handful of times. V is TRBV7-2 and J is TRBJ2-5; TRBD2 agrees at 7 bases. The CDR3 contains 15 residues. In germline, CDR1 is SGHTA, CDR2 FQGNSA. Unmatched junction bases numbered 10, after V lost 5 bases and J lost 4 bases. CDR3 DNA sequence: TGTGCCAGCAGCAGGGGCCGGACGGGGGGAGAGACCCAGTACTTC. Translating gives CASSRGRTGGETQYF.

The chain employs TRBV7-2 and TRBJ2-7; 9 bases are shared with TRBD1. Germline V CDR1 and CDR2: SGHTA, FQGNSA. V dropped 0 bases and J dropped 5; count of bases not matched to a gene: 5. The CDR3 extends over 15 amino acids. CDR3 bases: TGTGCCAGCAGCTTAGCCCTCACAGGGGGCAACGAGCAGTACTTC. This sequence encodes CASSLALTGGNEQYF.

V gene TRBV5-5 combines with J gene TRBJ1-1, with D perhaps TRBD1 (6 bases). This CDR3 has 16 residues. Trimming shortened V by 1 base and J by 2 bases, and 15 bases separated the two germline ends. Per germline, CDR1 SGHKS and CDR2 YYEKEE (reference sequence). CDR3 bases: TGTGCCAGCAGCTTGCGGAGCCCGGGGGGCAACACTGAAGCTTTCTTT. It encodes CASSLRSPGGNTEAFF.

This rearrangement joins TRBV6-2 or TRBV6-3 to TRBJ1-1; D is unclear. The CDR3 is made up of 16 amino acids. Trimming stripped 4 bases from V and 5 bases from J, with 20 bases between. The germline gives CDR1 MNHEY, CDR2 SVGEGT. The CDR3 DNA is TGTGCCAGCAGTTCCATCCTCCGACCCTCGAGGACTGAAGCTTTCTTT. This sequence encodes CASSSILRPSRTEAFF.

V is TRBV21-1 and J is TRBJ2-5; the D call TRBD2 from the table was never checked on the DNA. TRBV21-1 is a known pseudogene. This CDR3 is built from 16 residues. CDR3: CASSKVRGRGGETQYF. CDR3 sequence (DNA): TGTGCCAGCAGCAAAGTACGAGGGAGAGGAGGGGAGACCCAGTACTTC.

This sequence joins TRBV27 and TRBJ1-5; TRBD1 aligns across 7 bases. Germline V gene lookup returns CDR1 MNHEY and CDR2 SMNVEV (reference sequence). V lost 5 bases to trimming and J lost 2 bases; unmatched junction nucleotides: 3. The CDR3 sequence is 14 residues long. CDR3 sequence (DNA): TGTGCCAGCAGTCCCACAGGGGGCAATCAGCCCCAGCATTTT. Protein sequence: CASSPTGGNQPQHF.

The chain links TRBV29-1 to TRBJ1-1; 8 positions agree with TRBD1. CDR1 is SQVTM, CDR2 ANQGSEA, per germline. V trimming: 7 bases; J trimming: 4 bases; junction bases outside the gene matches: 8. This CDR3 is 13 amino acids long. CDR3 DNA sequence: TGCAGCGGGGGGACAGGCTCGGGCACTGAAGCTTTCTTT. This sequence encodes CSGGTGSGTEAFF.

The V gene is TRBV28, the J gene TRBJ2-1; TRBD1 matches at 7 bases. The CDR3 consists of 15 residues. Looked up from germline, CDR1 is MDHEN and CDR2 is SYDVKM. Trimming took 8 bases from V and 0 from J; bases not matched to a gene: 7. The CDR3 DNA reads TGTGCCAGCGTTTTACAGGGGTACTCCTACAATGAGCAGTTCTTC. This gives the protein CASVLQGYSYNEQFF.

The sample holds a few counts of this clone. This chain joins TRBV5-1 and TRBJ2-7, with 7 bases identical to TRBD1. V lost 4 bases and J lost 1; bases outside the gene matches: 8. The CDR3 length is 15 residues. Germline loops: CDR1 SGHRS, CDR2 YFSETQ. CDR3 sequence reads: CASSLTGVGSYEQYF. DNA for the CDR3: TGCGCCAGCAGCCTAACAGGGGTGGGATCCTACGAGCAGTACTTC.

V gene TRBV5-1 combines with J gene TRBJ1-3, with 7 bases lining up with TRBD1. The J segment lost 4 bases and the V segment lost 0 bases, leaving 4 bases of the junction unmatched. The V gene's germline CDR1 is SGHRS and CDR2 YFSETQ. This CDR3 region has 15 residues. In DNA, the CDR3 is TGCGCCAGCAGCTTGGGTGGGACAGCAGGAAACACCATATATTTT. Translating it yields CASSLGGTAGNTIYF.

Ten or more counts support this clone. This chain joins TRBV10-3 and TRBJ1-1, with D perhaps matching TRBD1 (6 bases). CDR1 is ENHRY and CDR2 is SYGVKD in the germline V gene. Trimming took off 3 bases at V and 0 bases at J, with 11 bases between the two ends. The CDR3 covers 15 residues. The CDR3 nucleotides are TGTGCCATCAGTGACCCGAGGGGGATGAACACTGAAGCTTTCTTT. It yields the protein CAISDPRGMNTEAFF.

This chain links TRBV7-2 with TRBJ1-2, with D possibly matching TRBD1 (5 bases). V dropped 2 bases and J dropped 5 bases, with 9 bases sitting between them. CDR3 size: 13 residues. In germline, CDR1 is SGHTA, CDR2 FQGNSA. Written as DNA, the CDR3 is TGTGCCAGCAGCTTATCGGGGGTTTATGGCTACACCTTC. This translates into CASSLSGVYGYTF.

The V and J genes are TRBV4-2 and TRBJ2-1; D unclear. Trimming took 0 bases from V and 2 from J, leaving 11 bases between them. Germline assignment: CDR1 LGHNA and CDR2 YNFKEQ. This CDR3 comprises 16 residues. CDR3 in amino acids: CASSQESRGAYNEQFF. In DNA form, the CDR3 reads TGTGCCAGCAGCCAAGAAAGTCGAGGCGCCTACAATGAGCAGTTCTTC.

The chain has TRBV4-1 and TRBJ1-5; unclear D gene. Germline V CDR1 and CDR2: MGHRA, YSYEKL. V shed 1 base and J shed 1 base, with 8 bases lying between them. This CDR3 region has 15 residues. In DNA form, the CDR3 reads TGCGCCAGCAGCCAAGTCGTAATCAGCAATCAGCCCCAGCATTTT. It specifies CASSQVVISNQPQHF.

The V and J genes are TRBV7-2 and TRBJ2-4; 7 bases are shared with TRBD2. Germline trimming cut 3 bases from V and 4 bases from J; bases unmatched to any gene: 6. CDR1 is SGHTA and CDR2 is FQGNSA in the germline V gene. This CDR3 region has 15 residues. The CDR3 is CASSFEPGGKNIQYF. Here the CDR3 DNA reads TGTGCCAGCAGCTTCGAACCGGGGGGAAAAAACATTCAGTACTTC.

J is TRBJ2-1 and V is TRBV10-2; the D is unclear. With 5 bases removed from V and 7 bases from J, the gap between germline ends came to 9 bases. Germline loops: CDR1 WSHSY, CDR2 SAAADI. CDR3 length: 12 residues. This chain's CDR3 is CASSLAANEQFF. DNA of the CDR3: TGCGCCAGCAGTCTGGCCGCAAATGAGCAGTTCTTC.

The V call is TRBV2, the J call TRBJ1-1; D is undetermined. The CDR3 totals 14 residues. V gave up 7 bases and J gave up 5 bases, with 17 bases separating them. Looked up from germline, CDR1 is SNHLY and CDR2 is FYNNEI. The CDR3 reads CASIISARRTEAFF. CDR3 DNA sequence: TGTGCCAGCATCATATCGGCCCGGAGGACTGAAGCTTTCTTT.

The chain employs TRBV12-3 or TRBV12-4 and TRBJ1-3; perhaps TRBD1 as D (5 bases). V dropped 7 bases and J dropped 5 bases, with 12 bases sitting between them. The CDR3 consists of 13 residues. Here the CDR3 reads CASTSDTRNTIYF. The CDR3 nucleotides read TGTGCCAGCACCTCGGACACGCGAAACACCATATATTTT.

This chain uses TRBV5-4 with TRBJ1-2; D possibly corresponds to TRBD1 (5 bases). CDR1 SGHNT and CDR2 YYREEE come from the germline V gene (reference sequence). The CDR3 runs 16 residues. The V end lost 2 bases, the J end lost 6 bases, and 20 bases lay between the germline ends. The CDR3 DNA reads TGTGCCAGCAGCTTAGGTCGGGGGTTCGCGGGGGATGGCTACACCTTC. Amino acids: CASSLGRGFAGDGYTF. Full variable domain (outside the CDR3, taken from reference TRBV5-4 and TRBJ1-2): ETGVTQSPTHLIKTRGQQVTLRCSSQSGHNTVSWYQQALGQGPQFIFQYYREEENGRGNFPPRFSGLQFPNYSSELNVNALELDDSALYLCASSLGRGFAGDGYTFGSGTRLTVV.